This TCR beta chain was retrieved from a study of cytomegalovirus exposure and HLA in healthy donors. Broader study findings: The dataset shows that most TCR sequences were rare, while some public TCRs occurred in many donors. Altogether, 150 to 200 TCR beta chains were recorded as cytomegalovirus-associated.

CDR1 and CDR2 (germline): SEHNR, FQNEAQ (reference sequence). This CDR3 is 16 amino acids long. V gave up 5 bases and J gave up 0 bases, with 13 bases separating them. Turning to this clone: What it recognizes is unknown.

The donors formed part of the roughly 120-subject validation cohort, distinct from the roughly 700-subject first cohort. Clones were read by immunoSEQ multiplex PCR, and TCRdb kept only the in-frame ones, dropping some. This sample yields tens of thousands of clones, of which 80% to 90% are seen a single time; approximately 4.2% belongs to the top ten. The origin of this receptor is a young woman in good health and CMV-seropositive. The V gene is TRBV7-9, the J gene TRBJ1-4; D is possibly TRBD1 (5 bases). What was sequenced was PBMCs. CDR3 bases: TGTGCCAGCAGCCCGGACATCCGGTCAACTAATGAAAAACTGTTTTTT. Translated: CASSPDIRSTNEKLFF. The complete variable domain, with remaining parts taken from reference TRBV7-9 and TRBJ1-4, reads DTGVSQNPRHKITKRGQNVTFRCDPISEHNRLYWYRQTLGQGPEFLTYFQNEAQLEKSRLLSDRFSAERPKGSFSTLEIQRTEQGDSAMYLCASSPDIRSTNEKLFFGSGTQLSVL.